The sequence of this T cell receptor (beta chain) was determined in a study of T cells after yellow fever vaccination. Regarding the study as a whole: The study found a weaker secondary response that peaked faster, day 5 versus 15. The study noted that FACS-sorted repertoires could contain abundant clonotypes contaminating from the bulk population.

V lost 3 bases, J lost 4 bases, and 12 bases lay in between. The CDR3 loop spans 14 amino acids. Germline V gives CDR1 SGHVS, CDR2 FNYEAQ. UMIs were added to TCR cDNA along with a universal primer site when it was made by 5'RACE template switching. One entry per CDR3 protein, called by TCRdb with MiXCR from the 5' RACE reads. This table has 150,000 to 200,000 distinct CDR3 sequences, about a tenth appearing once. Details on this clonotype: Its antigen is currently unknown.

The chain carries TRBV7-6 and TRBJ1-2; D may be TRBD1 (5 bases). The receptor comes from a man younger than 35 who received the YFV17D yellow fever vaccine. Sample: CD8+ T cells sorted from PBMCs, taken 45 days after the yellow fever booster vaccination. CDR3 region: CASSLGGESYGYTF. CDR3 in DNA: TGTGCCAGCAGCTTGGGGGGGGAAAGCTATGGCTACACCTTC.